This TCR beta chain was obtained from a study of blood T cell repertoires in COVID-19. Across the whole study: The analysed material was cDNA or gDNA that came from T cells, B-cell-depleted T cells, or PBMCs.

Original processing methods: Amplified reference gene primers provided the basis for estimating nucleated cell counts. The table came from immunoSEQ multiplex PCR; TCRdb's copy has only in-frame clones and leaves some out. The DNA was the basis for D and trimming; V, J and clone size are from that table. The sample comprises 140,000 to 150,000 clones, 88% of which are singletons, and about 1.5% rests with the top ten. The CDR3 extends over 13 amino acids. Trimming took 1 base from V and 6 from J, leaving 6 bases between them. Germline V gives CDR1 MNHEY, CDR2 SVGAGI. The origin of this receptor is a woman between 50 and 59 years old with acute or convalescent COVID-19. The rearrangement uses TRBV6-5 and TRBJ1-4; D remains ambiguous. The sample comprised peripheral blood. The CDR3 coding sequence is TGTGCCAGCAGTTACTTACAACATGAAAAACTGTTTTTT. Residues: CASSYLQHEKLFF.